One and the same sample provided the 32 T cell receptor beta chains below, sequenced in a study of shared clonotypes between healthy human individuals. TCRdb's table, derived via immunoSEQ multiplex PCR, lists solely in-frame clones and lacks some. The sample records 330,000 or so clones, approximately 79% being singletons. Material: memory CD4+ T cells sorted from blood. Sample subset: CD45RA-negative fraction. Every receptor here comes from a man aged 30 to 45 in good health.

The V call is TRBV28, the J call TRBJ2-3; 8 bases align to TRBD2. CDR1 and CDR2 from the germline V gene are MDHEN and SYDVKM. The CDR3 is made up of 15 amino acids. V was clipped by 2 bases and J by 7 bases; unmatched bases: 8. The CDR3 reads CASSLAGGRSHTQYF. The CDR3 DNA follows: TGTGCCAGCAGTTTAGCGGGAGGCCGCAGTCATACGCAGTATTTT.

By sample share, this clone is large (0.1 to 1%). The identical CDR3 is also encoded by other nucleotide sequences in the sample. This chain joins TRBV2 and TRBJ2-5; the D is unclear. Trimming pared 5 bases from V and 3 bases from J, leaving 7 bases between. CDR1 is SNHLY and CDR2 is FYNNEI in the germline V gene. This CDR3 is built from 12 residues. The CDR3 loop is CASSLTEETQYF. The CDR3 coding sequence is TGTGCCAGCAGTCTGACGGAAGAGACCCAGTACTTC.

V is TRBV5-1 and J is TRBJ2-5; maybe TRBD2 (5 bases). Germline CDR1 SGHRS, CDR2 YFSETQ. The CDR3 is made up of 15 amino acids. V gave up 0 bases and J gave up 2 bases, with 11 bases separating them. For the CDR3, the DNA is TGCGCCAGCAGCTTGGTACCTTCGGGGCAAGAGACCCAGTACTTC. It specifies CASSLVPSGQETQYF.

In its sample, this clone was seen a few times. V is TRBV14 and J is TRBJ2-1, with D perhaps TRBD1 (5 bases). The CDR3 covers 15 residues. V lost 1 base and J lost 3, with 10 bases in between. The germline CDR1 and CDR2 sequences are SGHDN and FVKESK. This chain's CDR3 is CASSQGRRGYNEQFF. Here the CDR3 DNA reads TGTGCCAGCAGCCAAGGCCGTAGGGGCTACAATGAGCAGTTCTTC.

This clone has a handful of counts. A junction boundary mismatches the germline segment, possibly from a read error. This chain connects TRBV7-7 to TRBJ2-3, with D uncertain. The length of the CDR3 is 13 residues. Germline lookup yields CDR1 SSHAT and CDR2 FNYEAQ (reference sequence). DNA of the CDR3: TGTGCTAGCAGCTACGGGCCCACAGATACGCAGTATTTT. Translated: CASSYGPTDTQYF.

This clone was seen only once. The chain couples TRBV7-9 to TRBJ2-2; D is unclear. This CDR3 comprises 14 residues. The V end lost 5 bases, the J end lost 8 bases, and 15 bases lay between the germline ends. Germline V CDR1 and CDR2: SEHNR, FQNEAQ (reference sequence). The CDR3 bases are TGTGCCAGCAGCCCCGGGTCCCTCACTGGGGAGCTGTTTTTT. Its translation: CASSPGSLTGELFF.

In its sample, this clone was seen a few times. CDR3 coding DNA: TGCGCCAGCAGCTTGGGGACTAGCGGCCCCGGTCATAATGAGCAGTTCTTC. Its protein product is CASSLGTSGPGHNEQFF. The chain has TRBV5-1 and TRBJ2-1; 10 nucleotides line up with TRBD2. Germline loops: CDR1 SGHRS, CDR2 YFSETQ. This CDR3 region has 17 residues. With V trimmed by 0 bases and J by 7 bases, 10 bases remained unmatched.

The chain couples TRBV23-1 to TRBJ2-1; D is perhaps TRBD1 or TRBD2 (6 bases each). TRBV23-1 qualifies as an ORF whose function is uncertain. This CDR3 has 21 amino acids. Trimming cost V 5 bases and J 2 bases, with 31 bases left between them. The CDR3 sequence is CASSAGGTSRPNRVAYNEQFF. In nucleotides, the CDR3 is TGCGCCAGCAGTGCCGGGGGAACATCACGACCCAACAGGGTCGCCTACAATGAGCAGTTCTTC.

This chain joins TRBV7-2 and TRBJ2-3; 10 nucleotides line up with TRBD2. V dropped 4 bases and J dropped 0; count of bases not matched to a gene: 1. The germline V gene has CDR1 SGHTA and CDR2 FQGNSA. The CDR3 sequence is 15 residues long. CDR3 loop: CASSSSGRSTDTQYF. The DNA for the CDR3 is TGTGCCAGCAGCTCTAGCGGGAGAAGCACAGATACGCAGTATTTT.

The chain recombines TRBV7-8 with TRBJ1-5, with 9 bases lining up with TRBD1. The junction had 7 bases not matched to a gene; V was cut back by 5 bases and J by 5 bases. The CDR3 is 15 amino acids. Germline CDR1 SGHVS, CDR2 FQNEAQ. The CDR3, as DNA: TGTGCCAGCAGCGAACGGGACAGGGTTTATCAGCCCCAGCATTTT. This sequence encodes CASSERDRVYQPQHF.

The genes are TRBV7-2 and TRBJ2-7; tentatively, D is TRBD1 (5 bases). Per germline, CDR1 SGHTA and CDR2 FQGNSA. This CDR3 has 14 residues. The V end was cut by 4 bases, the J end by 1 base, with 11 bases between. The CDR3 bases are TGTGCCAGCAGCTCCCTAAGGGGATCCTACGAGCAGTACTTC. It encodes CASSSLRGSYEQYF.

The V call is TRBV6-5, the J call TRBJ2-5; 8 bases fit TRBD2. Germline V lookup: CDR1 MNHEY, CDR2 SVGAGI. V trimming: 0 bases; J trimming: 6 bases; junction bases outside the gene matches: 9. This CDR3 has 16 amino acids. The CDR3, as DNA: TGTGCCAGCAGTTACTCTCCGAGCGGGAGTACAAAGACCCAGTACTTC. Translated, it gives CASSYSPSGSTKTQYF.

The chain uses TRBV9 and TRBJ2-3, with 7 bases aligning to TRBD2. In germline, CDR1 is SGDLS, CDR2 YYNGEE. CDR3 length: 14 residues. The trim removed 1 base at V and 5 bases at J, leaving 4 bases unmatched. Here the CDR3 reads CASSVLVAGDTQYF. For the CDR3, the DNA is TGTGCCAGCAGCGTATTAGTAGCGGGAGATACGCAGTATTTT. Looking up the rest from reference TRBV9 and TRBJ2-3 gives the full variable domain: DSGVTQTPKHLITATGQRVTLRCSPRSGDLSVYWYQQSLDQGLQFLIQYYNGEERAKGNILERFSAQQFPDLHSELNLSSLELGDSALYFCASSVLVAGDTQYFGPGTRLTVL.

Regarding this clone: Other DNA sequences within the sample encode an identical CDR3. This chain connects TRBV29-1 to TRBJ2-1; tentative D call: TRBD2 (6 bases). With 5 bases removed from V and 8 bases from J, the gap between germline ends came to 10 bases. The CDR3 spans 11 residues. Germline CDR1 reads SQVTM; CDR2 reads ANQGSEA. CDR3 in amino acids: CSVTSSDEQFF. CDR3 nucleotides: TGCAGCGTTACTAGCAGCGATGAGCAGTTCTTC.

Concerning this clone itself: A much larger clonotype is one base distant, so this may be a read error. The sample carries other DNA sequences with the same CDR3. The genes are TRBV7-2 and TRBJ2-7; D remains ambiguous. This CDR3 has 12 residues. CDR1 is SGHTA, CDR2 FQGNSA, per germline. Deletions cut 1 base from V and 2 bases from J, with 3 bases between. CDR3 nucleotides: TGTGCCAGCAGCTTAGGGACCTACGAGCAGTACTTC. Its translation: CASSLGTYEQYF.

The rearrangement joins TRBV5-4 to TRBJ2-7, with TRBD1 identical over 7 bases. The CDR3 is made up of 13 amino acids. From germline, CDR1 is SGHNT and CDR2 YYREEE (reference sequence). The V gene end was trimmed by 3 bases and the J gene end by 2 bases; junction bases not matched to a gene: 2. The CDR3 DNA reads TGTGCCAGCAGCTGGGACAGTACCTACGAGCAGTACTTC. This sequence encodes CASSWDSTYEQYF.

The chain carries TRBV29-1 and TRBJ2-1; maybe TRBD2 (6 bases). The CDR3 extends over 11 amino acids. Germline V CDR1 and CDR2: SQVTM, ANQGSEA. The V gene lost 6 bases and the J gene lost 14 bases, with 17 bases spanning the gap. The CDR3 DNA reads as TGCAGCGTCGGGGGTCCGGGAGAAAAGTTCTTC. As protein: CSVGGPGEKFF.

The CDR3 DNA sequence: TGTGCCAGCAGTTCAGGGTACGGAAACACCATATATTTT. This translates into CASSSGYGNTIYF. The V call is TRBV6-6, the J call TRBJ1-3, with D possibly matching TRBD1 (5 bases). This CDR3 contains 13 residues. CDR1 and CDR2 from the germline V gene are MNHNY and SVGAGI (reference sequence). V shed 4 bases and J shed 4 bases, with 8 bases lying between them.

By frequency in the sample, this clone is medium-sized (0.01 to 0.1%). The chain has TRBV10-2 and TRBJ2-3, with 9 bases fitting TRBD2. Looked up from germline, CDR1 is WSHSY and CDR2 is SAAADI. Losses at the gene ends were 8 bases for V and 4 bases for J; bases not matched to a gene: 10. CDR3 length: 15 amino acids. The CDR3 region has the DNA TGCGCCAGCGCGGGCCCAAGCGGGAGGCCAGATACGCAGTATTTT. Protein product: CASAGPSGRPDTQYF.

This clone came up a few times. The chain combines TRBV10-3 with TRBJ2-1; 8 nucleotides align to TRBD2. Germline lookup yields CDR1 ENHRY and CDR2 SYGVKD. V lost 6 bases and J lost 0; bases outside the gene matches: 7. This CDR3 comprises 16 residues. For the CDR3, the DNA is TGTGCCATCAGCAGCCTAGCGGGCGGCTCCTACAATGAGCAGTTCTTC. It codes for CAISSLAGGSYNEQFF.

The gene calls are TRBV9 and TRBJ2-7; tentatively, D is TRBD1 (6 bases). Germline V CDR1 and CDR2: SGDLS, YYNGEE. CDR3 length: 16 residues. The ends were cut back, 5 bases at V and 4 bases at J, with 22 bases in the middle. The CDR3 sequence: CASSHNPRTGIYEQYF. In DNA form, the CDR3 reads TGTGCCAGCAGTCATAACCCCCGCACAGGGATATACGAGCAGTACTTC.

This clone has just one count. The chain uses TRBV27 and TRBJ1-2; 11 bases match TRBD1. The CDR3 length is 14 residues. V dropped 6 bases and J dropped 4; count of bases not matched to a gene: 4. Germline CDR1 MNHEY, CDR2 SMNVEV (reference sequence). CDR3 sequence (DNA): TGTGCCAGCAGCGGACAGGGGGCAGCCTATGGCTACACCTTC. This translates into CASSGQGAAYGYTF.

This clone has a handful of counts. V gene TRBV2 combines with J gene TRBJ1-5; TRBD1 might be the D (6 bases). V lost 8 bases and J 4 bases, leaving 15 bases between the germline ends. This CDR3 region has 14 residues. CDR1 is SNHLY and CDR2 is FYNNEI in the germline V gene. CDR3 DNA: TGTGCCAGCGCGGGGGCAGGAAAAAATCAGCCCCAGCATTTT. Its translation: CASAGAGKNQPQHF.

This sequence joins TRBV5-6 and TRBJ2-3, with 8 bases matching TRBD1. CDR1 and CDR2 (germline): SGHDT, YYEEEE. CDR3 size: 16 residues. V shed 4 bases and J 6 bases; nucleotides not matched to a gene: 13. CDR3 protein: CASSPAGTGISDTQYF. The CDR3 DNA is TGTGCCAGCAGCCCTGCCGGGACAGGAATTTCGGATACGCAGTATTTT.

The rearrangement uses TRBV5-1 and TRBJ2-1; TRBD2 matches 16 bases. CDR1 and CDR2 from the germline V gene are SGHRS and YFSETQ. V was pared by 3 bases and J by 14 bases, with 2 bases of the junction left unmatched. The length of the CDR3 is 13 residues. CDR3 sequence reads: CASSWGLAGGEFF. The CDR3 nucleotides read TGCGCCAGCAGCTGGGGACTAGCGGGAGGGGAGTTCTTC. Full variable domain (rest looked up from reference TRBV5-1 and TRBJ2-1): KAGVTQTPRYLIKTRGQQVTLSCSPISGHRSVSWYQQTPGQGLQFLFEYFSETQRNKGNFPGRFSGRQFSNSRSEMNVSTLELGDSALYLCASSWGLAGGEFFGPGTRLTVL.

V and J are TRBV7-6 and TRBJ2-5; D remains ambiguous. V lost 5 bases, J lost 2 bases, and 18 bases lay in between. Per the germline V gene, CDR1 is SGHVS and CDR2 is FNYEAQ. CDR3 length equals 16 residues. The CDR3 protein is CASSPNWWVHQETQYF. CDR3 nucleotides: TGTGCCAGCAGCCCCAATTGGTGGGTTCATCAAGAGACCCAGTACTTC.

The chain employs TRBV5-1 and TRBJ2-6, with D maybe TRBD2 (6 bases). The V gene's germline CDR1 is SGHRS and CDR2 YFSETQ. This CDR3 region has 15 residues. Between the trimmed V and J ends, which lost 4 bases and 2 bases, there was a span of 10 bases. This chain's CDR3 is CASSAGSAGANVLTF. As DNA, the CDR3 is TGCGCCAGCAGCGCGGGGAGTGCTGGGGCCAACGTCCTGACTTTC.

The rearrangement joins TRBV7-9 to TRBJ1-1; a possible D gene is TRBD1 (5 bases). This CDR3 has 13 amino acids. V was shortened by 1 base and J by 4 bases, with 7 bases between the two germline ends. Germline V gives CDR1 SEHNR, CDR2 FQNEAQ (reference sequence). CDR3 sequence (DNA): TGTGCCAGCAGCTTAGAAGGGGCCACTGAAGCTTTCTTT. It yields the protein CASSLEGATEAFF.

The sample holds a few counts of this clone. A junction boundary mismatches the germline segment, possibly from a read error. V gene TRBV7-7 combines with J gene TRBJ2-1, with 8 bases fitting TRBD2. CDR1 and CDR2 (germline): SSHAT, FNYEAQ (reference sequence). The CDR3 extends over 17 amino acids. The CDR3 here is CASSLAFSGSSYNEQFF. The CDR3 nucleotides are TGTGCTAGCAGCTTAGCGTTCAGCGGGAGCTCCTACAATGAGCAGTTCTTC.

The chain combines TRBV7-2 with TRBJ1-5; 7 bases line up with TRBD1. Germline CDR1 and CDR2: SGHTA and FQGNSA. V lost 6 bases to trimming and J lost 2 bases; unmatched junction nucleotides: 4. This CDR3 spans 14 amino acids. The CDR3 coding sequence is TGTGCCAGCAGTTATACAGGGGGCAATCAGCCCCAGCATTTT. Translating it yields CASSYTGGNQPQHF. Looking up the rest from reference TRBV7-2 and TRBJ1-5 gives the full variable domain: GAGVSQSPSNKVTEKGKDVELRCDPISGHTALYWYRQSLGQGLEFLIYFQGNSAPDKSGLPSDRFSAERTGGSVSTLTIQRTQQEDSAVYLCASSYTGGNQPQHFGDGTRLSIL.

The chain joins TRBV7-6 to TRBJ1-2, with 8 bases that match TRBD1. CDR3 length: 13 amino acids. Germline loops: CDR1 SGHVS, CDR2 FNYEAQ. Trimming cost V 7 bases and J 4 bases; bases outside gene matches: 5. The DNA of the CDR3 is TGTGCCAGCACCCCAGGGACAGGCTATGGCTACACCTTC. Translating gives CASTPGTGYGYTF.

CDR3 DNA sequence: TGTGCCAGCAGCCCAGGGACTGGAGCGGGGATTTGGAATGAGCAGTTCTTC. Translating gives CASSPGTGAGIWNEQFF. The gene calls are TRBV7-3 and TRBJ2-1, with 7 bases that match TRBD2. J gave up 7 bases and V 5 bases, and 17 bases lay outside the gene matches. Looked up from germline, CDR1 is SGHTA and CDR2 is FQGTGA. The CDR3 covers 17 residues. The full variable domain, completed using reference TRBV7-3 and TRBJ2-1, is GAGVSQTPSNKVTEKGKYVELRCDPISGHTALYWYRQSLGQGPEFLIYFQGTGAADDSGLPNDRFFAVRPEGSVSTLKIQRTERGDSAVYLCASSPGTGAGIWNEQFFGPGTRLTVL.